Reported below is one T cell receptor beta chain. Its specificity is unknown. The germline V gene has CDR1 LNHNV and CDR2 YYDKDF (reference sequence). Trimming pared 5 bases from V and 7 bases from J, leaving 11 bases between. The CDR3 consists of 13 residues. These data belong to a study of OX40 agonist ivuxolimab in advanced cancers. The table came from immunoSEQ multiplex PCR; TCRdb's copy has only in-frame clones and leaves some out. The repertoire consists of roughly 66,000 clones, with around nine tenths occurring once and the leading ten covering approximately 1.3%. Study-level findings and limits: Among the least clonally expanded were partial responders at 0.1-3.0 mg/kg. Expanded clones tended on average to be more numerous among CD8+ T cells than CD4+.

This clonotype was obtained from an adult with an advanced solid tumor such as melanoma, head and neck, liver or kidney cancer. The gene calls are TRBV15 and TRBJ2-2; D is tentatively TRBD1 or TRBD2 (5 bases each). Sample: CD4+ or CD8+ T cells sorted from blood, taken in a trial of the OX40 agonist ivuxolimab. Here the CDR3 DNA reads TGTGCCACCAGCTTCGGGGCGAACGGGGAGCTGTTTTTT. It is translated as CATSFGANGELFF.